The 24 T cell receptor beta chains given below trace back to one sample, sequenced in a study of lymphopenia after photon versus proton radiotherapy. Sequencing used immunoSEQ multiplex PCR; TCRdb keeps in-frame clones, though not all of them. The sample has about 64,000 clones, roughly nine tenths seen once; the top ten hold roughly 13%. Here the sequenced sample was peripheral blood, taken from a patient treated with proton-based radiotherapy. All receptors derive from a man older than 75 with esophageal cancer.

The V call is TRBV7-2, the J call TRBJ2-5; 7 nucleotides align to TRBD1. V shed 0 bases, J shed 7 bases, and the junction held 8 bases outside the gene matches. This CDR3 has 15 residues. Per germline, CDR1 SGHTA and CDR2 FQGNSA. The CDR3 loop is CASSLAGLPGGTQYF. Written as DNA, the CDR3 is TGTGCCAGCAGCTTAGCGGGGCTGCCAGGGGGGACCCAGTACTTC.

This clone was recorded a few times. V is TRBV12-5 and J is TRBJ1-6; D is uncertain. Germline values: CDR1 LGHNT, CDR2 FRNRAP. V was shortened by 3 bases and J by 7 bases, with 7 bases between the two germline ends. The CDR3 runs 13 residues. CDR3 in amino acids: CASGFSGNSPLHF. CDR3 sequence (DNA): TGTGCTAGTGGTTTTTCAGGAAATTCACCCCTCCACTTT.

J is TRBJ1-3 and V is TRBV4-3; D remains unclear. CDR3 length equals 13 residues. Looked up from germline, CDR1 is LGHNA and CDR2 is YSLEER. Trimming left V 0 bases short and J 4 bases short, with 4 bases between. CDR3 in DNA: TGCGCCAGCAGCCAAGATTCGGGAAACACCATATATTTT. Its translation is CASSQDSGNTIYF.

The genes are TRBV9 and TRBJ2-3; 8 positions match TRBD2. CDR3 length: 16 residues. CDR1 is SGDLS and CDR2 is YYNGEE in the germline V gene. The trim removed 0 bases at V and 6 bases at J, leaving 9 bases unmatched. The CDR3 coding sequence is TGTGCCAGCAGCGTAGATAGCGGGACGGGTCTGGATACGCAGTATTTT. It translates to CASSVDSGTGLDTQYF.

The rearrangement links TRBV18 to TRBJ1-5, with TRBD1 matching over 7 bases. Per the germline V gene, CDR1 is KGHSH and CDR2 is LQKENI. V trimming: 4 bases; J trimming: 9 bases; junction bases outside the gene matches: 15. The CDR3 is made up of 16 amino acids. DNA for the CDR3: TGTGCCAGCTCACGAATTCTCCCGACAGGGAGTGGGCCCCAGCATTTT. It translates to CASSRILPTGSGPQHF.

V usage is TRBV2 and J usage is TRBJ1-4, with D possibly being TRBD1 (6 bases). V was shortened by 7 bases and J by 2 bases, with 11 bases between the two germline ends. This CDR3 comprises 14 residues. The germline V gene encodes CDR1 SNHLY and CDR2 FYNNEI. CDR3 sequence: CASTGTGTNEKLFF. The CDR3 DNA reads TGTGCCAGCACGGGAACAGGGACTAATGAAAAACTGTTTTTT.

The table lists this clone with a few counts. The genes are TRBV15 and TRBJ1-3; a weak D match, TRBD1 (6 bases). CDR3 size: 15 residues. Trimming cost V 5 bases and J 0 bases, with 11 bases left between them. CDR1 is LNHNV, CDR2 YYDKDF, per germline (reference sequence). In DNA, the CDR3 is TGTGCCACCAGCCTAGACAGGTTCTCTGGAAACACCATATATTTT. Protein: CATSLDRFSGNTIYF.

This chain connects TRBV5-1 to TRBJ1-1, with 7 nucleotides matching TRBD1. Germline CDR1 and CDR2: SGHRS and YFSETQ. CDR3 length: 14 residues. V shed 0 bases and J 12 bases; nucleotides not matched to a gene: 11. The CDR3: CASSLAGVGQVTFF. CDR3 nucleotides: TGCGCCAGCAGCTTGGCGGGGGTAGGACAGGTAACTTTCTTT.

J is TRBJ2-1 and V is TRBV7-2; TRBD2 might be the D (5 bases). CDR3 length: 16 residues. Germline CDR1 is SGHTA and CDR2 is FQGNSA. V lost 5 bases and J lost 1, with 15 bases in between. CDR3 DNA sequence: TGTGCCAGCAGCCTCCGGGAACCCTTTTCCTACAATGAGCAGTTCTTC. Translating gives CASSLREPFSYNEQFF.

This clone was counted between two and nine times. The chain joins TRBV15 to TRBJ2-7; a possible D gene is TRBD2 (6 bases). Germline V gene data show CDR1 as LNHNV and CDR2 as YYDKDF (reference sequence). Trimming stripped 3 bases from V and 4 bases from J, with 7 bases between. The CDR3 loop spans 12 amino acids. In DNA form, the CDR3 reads TGTGCCACCAGCAGCGGGACTTACGAGCAGTACTTC. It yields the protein CATSSGTYEQYF.

The CDR3, as DNA: TGTGCCTGGAGTAAAGGGACAGGGGGCTTCTCACCCCTCCACTTT. Encoded protein: CAWSKGTGGFSPLHF. The genes are TRBV30 and TRBJ1-6; 12 nucleotides agree with TRBD1. Trimming cost V 2 bases and J 10 bases; bases outside gene matches: 6. This CDR3 has 15 residues. Germline loops: CDR1 GTSNPN, CDR2 SVGIG (reference sequence).

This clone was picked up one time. In DNA form, the CDR3 reads TGTGCCAGCAGCTTAAACGGCGGGGAGCTGTTTTTT. This encodes CASSLNGGELFF. The rearrangement links TRBV7-2 to TRBJ2-2, with D unresolved. Germline loops: CDR1 SGHTA, CDR2 FQGNSA. V lost 2 bases, J lost 7 bases, and 5 bases lay in between. This CDR3 has 12 amino acids. Full variable domain (missing parts from reference TRBV7-2 and TRBJ2-2): GAGVSQSPSNKVTEKGKDVELRCDPISGHTALYWYRQSLGQGLEFLIYFQGNSAPDKSGLPSDRFSAERTGGSVSTLTIQRTQQEDSAVYLCASSLNGGELFFGEGSRLTVL.

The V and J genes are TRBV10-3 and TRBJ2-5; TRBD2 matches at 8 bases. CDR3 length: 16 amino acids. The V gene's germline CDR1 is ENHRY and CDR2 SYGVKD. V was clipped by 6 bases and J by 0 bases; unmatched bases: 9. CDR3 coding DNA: TGTGCCATCAGCGATAGATATAGCGGGAACCAAGAGACCCAGTACTTC. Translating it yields CAISDRYSGNQETQYF.

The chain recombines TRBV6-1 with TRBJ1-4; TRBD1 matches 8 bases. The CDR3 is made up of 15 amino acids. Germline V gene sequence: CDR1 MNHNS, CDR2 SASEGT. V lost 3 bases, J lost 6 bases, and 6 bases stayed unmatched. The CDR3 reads CASSDWTGTYEKLFF. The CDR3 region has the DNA TGTGCCAGCAGTGACTGGACAGGGACTTATGAAAAACTGTTTTTT.

This chain's CDR3 is CASRLLFQAGTSTGELFF. CDR3 nucleotide sequence: TGTGCCAGCAGATTACTCTTCCAGGCGGGAACATCCACCGGGGAGCTGTTTTTT. This rearrangement joins TRBV9 to TRBJ2-2; D may be TRBD2 (6 bases). The germline V gene encodes CDR1 SGDLS and CDR2 YYNGEE. The ends were cut back, 5 bases at V and 4 bases at J, with 24 bases in the middle. This CDR3 region has 18 residues.

CDR3 sequence: CASSRATSSREQFF. CDR3 coding DNA: TGTGCCAGCAGCCGAGCGACGTCTTCCCGTGAGCAGTTCTTC. This chain connects TRBV7-9 to TRBJ2-1; no clear D gene. V shed 5 bases and J shed 9 bases, with 17 bases lying between them. CDR1 is SEHNR and CDR2 is FQNEAQ in the germline V gene (reference sequence). The CDR3 is 14 amino acids.

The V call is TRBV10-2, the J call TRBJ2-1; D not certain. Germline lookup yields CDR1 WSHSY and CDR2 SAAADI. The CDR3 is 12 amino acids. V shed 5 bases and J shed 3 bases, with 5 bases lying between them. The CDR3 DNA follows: TGCGCCAGCAGTTGGGACTACAATGAGCAGTTCTTC. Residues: CASSWDYNEQFF.

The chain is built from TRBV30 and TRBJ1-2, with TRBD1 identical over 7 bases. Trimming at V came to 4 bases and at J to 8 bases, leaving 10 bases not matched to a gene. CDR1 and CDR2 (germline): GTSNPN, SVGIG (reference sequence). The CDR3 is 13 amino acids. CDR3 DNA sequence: TGTGCCTGGACGCAACTACAGGGGCAAGGCTACACCTTC. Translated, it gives CAWTQLQGQGYTF.

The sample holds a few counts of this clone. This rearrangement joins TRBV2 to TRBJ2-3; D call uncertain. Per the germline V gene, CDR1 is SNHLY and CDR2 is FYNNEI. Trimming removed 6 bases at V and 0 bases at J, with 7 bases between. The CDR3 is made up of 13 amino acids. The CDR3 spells CASRDPSTDTQYF. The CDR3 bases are TGTGCCAGCAGGGACCCTAGCACAGATACGCAGTATTTT.

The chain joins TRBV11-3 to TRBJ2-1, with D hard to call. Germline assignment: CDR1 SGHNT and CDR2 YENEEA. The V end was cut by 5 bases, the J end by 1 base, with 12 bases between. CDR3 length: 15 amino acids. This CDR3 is CASSPGLGSYNEQFF. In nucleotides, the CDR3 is TGTGCCAGCAGCCCTGGGTTGGGGTCCTACAATGAGCAGTTCTTC. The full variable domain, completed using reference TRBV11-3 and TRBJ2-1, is EAGVVQSPRYKIIEKKQPVAFWCNPISGHNTLYWYLQNLGQGPELLIRYENEEAVDDSQLPKDRFSAERLKGVDSTLKIQPAELGDSAVYLCASSPGLGSYNEQFFGPGTRLTVL.

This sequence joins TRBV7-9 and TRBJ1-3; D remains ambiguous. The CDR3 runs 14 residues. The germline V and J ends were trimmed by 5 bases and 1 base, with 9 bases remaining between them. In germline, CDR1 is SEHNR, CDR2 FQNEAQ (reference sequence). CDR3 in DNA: TGTGCCAGCAGCCGTTTACCATCTGGAAACACCATATATTTT. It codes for CASSRLPSGNTIYF.

CDR3 sequence: CASSRDSYGYTF. CDR3 sequence (DNA): TGTGCCAGCAGTCGGGACAGCTATGGCTACACCTTC. The chain recombines TRBV7-6 with TRBJ1-2, with 7 bases aligning to TRBD1. The CDR3 length is 12 residues. In germline, CDR1 is SGHVS, CDR2 FNYEAQ. Trimming cost V 6 bases and J 4 bases; bases outside gene matches: 2.

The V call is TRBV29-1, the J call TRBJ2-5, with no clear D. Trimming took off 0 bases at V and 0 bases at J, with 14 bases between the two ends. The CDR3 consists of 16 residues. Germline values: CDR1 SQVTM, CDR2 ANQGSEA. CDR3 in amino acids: CSVEDQEHRYQETQYF. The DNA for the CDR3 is TGCAGCGTTGAAGATCAAGAACACCGGTACCAAGAGACCCAGTACTTC.

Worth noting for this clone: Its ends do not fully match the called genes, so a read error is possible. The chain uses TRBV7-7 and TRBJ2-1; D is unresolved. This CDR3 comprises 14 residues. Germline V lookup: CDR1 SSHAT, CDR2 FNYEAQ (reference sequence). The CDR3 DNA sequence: TGTGCTAGCAGCTTAGCACAGAACTCCAATGAGCAGTTCTTC. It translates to CASSLAQNSNEQFF.